One TCR beta chain is described in this entry. Its antigen remains unidentified. Repertoires were generated with immunoSEQ multiplex PCR, while TCRdb's copy carries only in-frame clones and drops some. Here the sample spans roughly 700,000 clones, 90% being singletons. This sample was included in a study of shared clonotypes between healthy human individuals. General study points: Rarefaction analysis demonstrated incomplete sorted-subset sequencing notwithstanding large depth.

The receptor was derived from a man between 18 and 29 years old in good health. Some clones in this sample may be carry-over from other donors' samples. The sample was memory CD8+ T cells from PBMCs. Sample subset: CD45RO+ cells pooled with CCR7-negative TemRA cells.

The CDR3 DNA sequence: TGTGCCAGCAGTGAATCTGGGCGTGTCACTGAGCAGTTCTTC. Translated: CASSESGRVTEQFF. The gene calls are TRBV25-1 and TRBJ2-1, with D unclear. V was trimmed by 1 base and J by 9 bases, leaving 13 bases between them. Germline-derived CDR1 and CDR2 are MGHDK and SYGVNS. The CDR3 totals 14 residues.